This T cell receptor (beta chain) was captured in a study of blood T cell repertoires in COVID-19. The assay was immunoSEQ multiplex PCR, and TCRdb's table has in-frame clones only and misses some. This table holds fewer than 150,000 clones, roughly 79% found once. The CDR3 spans 14 residues. The V gene lost 4 bases and the J gene lost 0 bases, with 7 bases spanning the gap. Germline V gene lookup returns CDR1 LGHDT and CDR2 YNNKEL (reference sequence). The receptor comes from a human donor in a cohort sampled during active COVID-19. The sequencing sample was made of peripheral blood. The gene calls are TRBV3-1 (or the pseudogene TRBV3-2) and TRBJ1-5; D uncertain. The CDR3 sequence is CASSPGGSNQPQHF. The CDR3 DNA reads TGTGCCAGCAGCCCGGGAGGTAGCAATCAGCCCCAGCATTTT.